The subject of this entry is one T cell receptor (beta chain). What it recognizes is unknown. The sample's time point: persistent/refractory GD, antithyroid drugs over 5 years with positive TRAb. PBMCs provided the RNA from which the TCR library was made. The data originate from a study of regulatory T cells in long-lasting Graves disease. Study information: Graves' disease counted as persistent after over 5 years of antithyroid drugs with positive TSH receptor antibodies.

Library construction for TCR beta used iRepertoire HTBI primers and Arm-PCR of CDR3 regions. TCRdb fed the multiplex PCR reads into MiXCR, producing one record per CDR3 protein. The data contain 350,000 to 450,000 distinct CDR3 sequences, roughly 20% of them singletons. Study results and limitations: Newly diagnosed Graves' patients exceeded persistent ones in TCR diversity. The study examined only peripheral blood, not thyroid tissue.

The material sequenced was peripheral blood mononuclear cells (PBMCs), taken when the disease was refractory, from a patient treated with antithyroid drugs. This receptor was identified in a woman aged 35 to 49 with Graves disease.

The CDR3: CASSPSGRMYGTDTQYF. In DNA, the CDR3 is TGTGCCAGCAGTCCTAGCGGGAGGATGTACGGCACAGATACGCAGTATTTT. J is TRBJ2-3 and V is TRBV28; 11 positions agree with TRBD2. The CDR3 totals 17 residues. Germline assignment: CDR1 MDHEN and CDR2 SYDVKM. The trim removed 5 bases at V and 1 base at J, leaving 8 bases unmatched.